This entry concerns a single T cell receptor beta chain. TCRdb passed the multiplex PCR reads through MiXCR, listing each CDR3 protein once. The sample carries 250,000 or so distinct CDR3 sequences, over 25% recorded once. Germline CDR1 LNHNV, CDR2 YYDKDF (reference sequence). Trimming stripped 1 base from V and 3 bases from J, with 6 bases between. This CDR3 comprises 14 residues. Axillary draining lymph nodes of breast cancer patients supplied the node samples. The sample belongs to a study of breast tumors, draining lymph nodes, adjacent tissues. The TCR sequence derives from a female donor with breast cancer. Some clones in this sample may be carry-over from other donors' samples. The chain is built from TRBV15 and TRBJ2-2, with D uncertain. Specimen: axillary lymph node tissue. The CDR3 protein is CATSRGEYTGELFF. The DNA for the CDR3 is TGTGCCACCAGCAGAGGCGAGTACACCGGGGAGCTGTTTTTT.